This T cell receptor beta chain stems from a study of OX40 agonist ivuxolimab in advanced cancers. Study results and caveats: The average count of expanded clones was higher among CD8+ T cells than among CD4+.

Sequencing was performed with immunoSEQ multiplex PCR; in TCRdb, only in-frame clones are kept and a portion is missing. The table includes 55,000 to 70,000 clones, approximately 80% detected once. Exclusion applied to patients with autoimmune disease history or systemic immunosuppression. Of note for this clone: The antigen is undetermined.

Specimen: CD4+ or CD8+ T cells sorted from blood, collected in a trial of the OX40 agonist ivuxolimab. This clonotype was obtained from an adult with an advanced solid tumor such as melanoma, head and neck, liver or kidney cancer.

This CDR3 reads CASSFQGAQPQHF. The CDR3 region has the DNA TGTGCCAGCAGCTTCCAGGGCGCTCAGCCCCAGCATTTT. The V and J genes are TRBV11-2 and TRBJ1-5, with D possibly being TRBD1 (5 bases). Trimming took 3 bases from V and 6 from J, leaving 9 bases between them. In germline, CDR1 is SGHAT, CDR2 FQNNGV. The CDR3 is 13 residues long. Full variable domain (remainder filled in from reference TRBV11-2 and TRBJ1-5): EAGVAQSPRYKIIEKRQSVAFWCNPISGHATLYWYQQILGQGPKLLIQFQNNGVVDDSQLPKDRFSAERLKGVDSTLKIQPAKLEDSAVYLCASSFQGAQPQHFGDGTRLSIL.